These 17 T cell receptor beta chains originate from one sample sequenced in a study of shared clonotypes between healthy human individuals (TCRdb year 2020). Library creation used the immunoSEQ multiplex PCR assay. The table was pulled from immuneACCESS by TCRdb, which kept in-frame rearrangements only. Such tables lose some clones; where checked, under half of the loss comes from unresolved V genes, and the rest has no known cause. In all, the sample holds millions of clones, and about 95% of those were seen once. About 1.1% of the sample belongs to the ten largest clones. CD8 naive samples were CD45RO-negative cells positively selected for CCR7, giving a CD45RA+CCR7+ population that excluded TemRA cells. Sequencing used naive CD8+ T cells sorted from blood. Read against the paper, the sample's cell subset or site label means: CD45RA+CCR7+. These TCRs come from a man between 18 and 29 years old in good health.

The genes are TRBV11-3 and TRBJ2-4, with D perhaps matching TRBD1 (5 bases). CDR3 length equals 16 residues. Trimming pared 5 bases from V and 0 bases from J, leaving 14 bases between. The V gene's germline CDR1 is SGHNT and CDR2 YENEEA. The CDR3 DNA sequence: TGTGCCAGCAGCCTTACAGGTTGTTTAGCCAAAAACATTCAGTACTTC. This encodes CASSLTGCLAKNIQYF.

The chain recombines TRBV10-2 with TRBJ2-5; no reliable D call. This CDR3 has 14 residues. Germline CDR1 and CDR2: WSHSY and SAAADI. Between the trimmed V and J ends, which lost 4 bases and 2 bases, there was a span of 11 bases. The CDR3: CASSVGFGQETQYF. For the CDR3, the DNA is TGCGCCAGCAGTGTGGGTTTCGGGCAAGAGACCCAGTACTTC.

The chain combines TRBV5-1 with TRBJ2-7; a weak D match, TRBD2 (7 bases). The CDR3 is made up of 17 amino acids. The ends were cut back, 2 bases at V and 6 bases at J, with 24 bases in the middle. CDR1 SGHRS and CDR2 YFSETQ come from the germline V gene. CDR3 bases: TGCGCCAGCAGCTTCTCCAGGGGAGGGCTGGATCTTTCCGAGCAGTACTTC. This sequence encodes CASSFSRGGLDLSEQYF. Supplemented by reference TRBV5-1 and TRBJ2-7, the full variable domain reads KAGVTQTPRYLIKTRGQQVTLSCSPISGHRSVSWYQQTPGQGLQFLFEYFSETQRNKGNFPGRFSGRQFSNSRSEMNVSTLELGDSALYLCASSFSRGGLDLSEQYFGPGTRLTVT.

A remark on this clone: Distinct nucleotide sequences in the sample also encode this CDR3. V gene TRBV4-3 combines with J gene TRBJ2-2; 9 nucleotides agree with TRBD1. V lost 1 base to trimming and J lost 8 bases; unmatched junction nucleotides: 5. CDR1 and CDR2 from the germline V gene are LGHNA and YSLEER. The CDR3 has 15 residues. The CDR3 bases are TGCGCCAGCAGCCAAGGAACAGGGGGCCCAGGGGAGCTGTTTTTT. It is translated as CASSQGTGGPGELFF.

The V and J genes are TRBV5-4 and TRBJ2-1; TRBD1 agrees at 10 bases. Germline V gene lookup returns CDR1 SGHNT and CDR2 YYREEE (reference sequence). The CDR3 length is 14 residues. The V segment lost 4 bases and the J segment 10 bases; nucleotides outside the gene matches: 8. CDR3 amino acids: CASSPGQGSWEQFF. The CDR3 bases are TGTGCCAGCAGCCCGGGACAGGGGTCCTGGGAGCAGTTCTTC.

The chain is built from TRBV7-2 and TRBJ1-1, with D uncertain. The germline V gene has CDR1 SGHTA and CDR2 FQGNSA. The CDR3 has 12 residues. V was pared by 6 bases and J by 0 bases, with 5 bases between. The CDR3 DNA reads TGTGCCAGCAGTCCAGTGAACACTGAAGCTTTCTTT. This translates into CASSPVNTEAFF.

The rearrangement joins TRBV14 to TRBJ1-6, with no clear D. Trimming shortened V by 0 bases and J by 7 bases, and 7 bases separated the two germline ends. Germline V gene data show CDR1 as SGHDN and CDR2 as FVKESK. This CDR3 spans 14 amino acids. The CDR3 sequence is CASSQDMINSPLHF. The DNA for the CDR3 is TGTGCCAGCAGCCAAGACATGATCAATTCACCCCTCCACTTT.

The rearrangement uses TRBV5-6 and TRBJ1-4; D ambiguous. Germline V gene lookup returns CDR1 SGHDT and CDR2 YYEEEE. CDR3 length: 12 amino acids. V lost 5 bases to trimming and J lost 7 bases, with 9 bases between them. The CDR3 DNA reads as TGTGCCAGCAGGGACGACGGTGAAAAACTGTTTTTT. It codes for CASRDDGEKLFF. Looking up the rest from reference TRBV5-6 and TRBJ1-4 gives the full variable domain: DAGVTQSPTHLIKTRGQQVTLRCSPKSGHDTVSWYQQALGQGPQFIFQYYEEEERQRGNFPDRFSGHQFPNYSSELNVNALLLGDSALYLCASRDDGEKLFFGSGTQLSVL.

The chain links TRBV6-5 to TRBJ2-3; TRBD2 aligns across 8 bases. With 3 bases clipped from V and 6 bases from J, the junction kept 8 bases outside the gene matches. Germline values: CDR1 MNHEY, CDR2 SVGAGI. CDR3 length: 15 amino acids. CDR3: CASSYRRGGADTQYF. DNA of the CDR3: TGTGCCAGCAGTTATAGACGGGGGGGCGCGGATACGCAGTATTTT.

The chain carries TRBV29-1 and TRBJ2-7; D is possibly TRBD2 (7 bases). Per germline, CDR1 SQVTM and CDR2 ANQGSEA. This CDR3 contains 15 residues. Trimming took off 2 bases at V and 3 bases at J, with 17 bases between the two ends. The DNA for the CDR3 is TGCAGCGTTGAACTTGGGCGGGGGCAAATCTACGAGCAGTACTTC. Its protein product is CSVELGRGQIYEQYF.

The count of this clone is one. V is TRBV7-9 and J is TRBJ1-2; 9 bases match TRBD1. Trimming took 5 bases from V and 3 from J; bases not matched to a gene: 4. Looked up from germline, CDR1 is SEHNR and CDR2 is FQNEAQ (reference sequence). This CDR3 spans 14 amino acids. The CDR3 loop reads CASSRQGEDYGYTF. The CDR3 nucleotides read TGTGCCAGCAGCCGACAGGGGGAGGACTATGGCTACACCTTC.

The chain uses TRBV27 and TRBJ1-5; D gene uncertain. The CDR3 sequence is 14 residues long. CDR1 MNHEY and CDR2 SMNVEV come from the germline V gene (reference sequence). The V gene lost 2 bases and the J gene lost 1 base, with 6 bases spanning the gap. The CDR3 loop reads CASSLHGSNQPQHF. As DNA, the CDR3 is TGTGCCAGCAGTTTACATGGGAGCAATCAGCCCCAGCATTTT.

The genes are TRBV4-1 and TRBJ1-2; D is ambiguous. Trimming removed 0 bases at V and 8 bases at J, with 13 bases between. The germline CDR1 and CDR2 sequences are MGHRA and YSYEKL. This CDR3 is 14 amino acids long. The CDR3 nucleotides are TGCGCCAGCAGCCAAGATAGCGAATTTTGGGGCTACACCTTC. Amino acids: CASSQDSEFWGYTF.

J is TRBJ2-3 and V is TRBV13, with TRBD2 matching over 7 bases. This CDR3 is built from 15 residues. The germline CDR1 and CDR2 sequences are PRHDT and FYEKMQ (reference sequence). Trimming cost V 6 bases and J 4 bases; bases outside gene matches: 10. CDR3 sequence reads: CASRPDGGRADTQYF. In nucleotides, the CDR3 is TGTGCCAGCAGACCCGACGGGGGGAGGGCAGATACGCAGTATTTT.

The chain uses TRBV6-5 and TRBJ2-2; D call uncertain. CDR3 length: 15 amino acids. CDR1 MNHEY and CDR2 SVGAGI come from the germline V gene. The germline V and J ends were trimmed by 1 base and 2 bases, with 8 bases remaining between them. The CDR3 protein is CASSYLDINTGELFF. DNA for the CDR3: TGTGCCAGCAGTTACTTGGATATTAACACCGGGGAGCTGTTTTTT.

The chain links TRBV19 to TRBJ1-1; no clear D gene. Germline CDR1 reads LNHDA; CDR2 reads SQIVND (reference sequence). The V end was cut by 5 bases, the J end by 7 bases, with 14 bases between. The CDR3 loop spans 13 amino acids. CDR3 protein: CASSGLRALEAFF. CDR3 bases: TGTGCCAGTAGTGGGCTAAGGGCCCTTGAAGCTTTCTTT.

This chain uses TRBV2 with TRBJ1-4; D is ambiguous. The CDR3 loop spans 14 amino acids. The germline V gene encodes CDR1 SNHLY and CDR2 FYNNEI. Trimming left V 7 bases short and J 4 bases short, with 13 bases between. The CDR3 region has the DNA TGTGCCAGCACCCCGCGAGTTCTTAATGAAAAACTGTTTTTT. It codes for CASTPRVLNEKLFF.